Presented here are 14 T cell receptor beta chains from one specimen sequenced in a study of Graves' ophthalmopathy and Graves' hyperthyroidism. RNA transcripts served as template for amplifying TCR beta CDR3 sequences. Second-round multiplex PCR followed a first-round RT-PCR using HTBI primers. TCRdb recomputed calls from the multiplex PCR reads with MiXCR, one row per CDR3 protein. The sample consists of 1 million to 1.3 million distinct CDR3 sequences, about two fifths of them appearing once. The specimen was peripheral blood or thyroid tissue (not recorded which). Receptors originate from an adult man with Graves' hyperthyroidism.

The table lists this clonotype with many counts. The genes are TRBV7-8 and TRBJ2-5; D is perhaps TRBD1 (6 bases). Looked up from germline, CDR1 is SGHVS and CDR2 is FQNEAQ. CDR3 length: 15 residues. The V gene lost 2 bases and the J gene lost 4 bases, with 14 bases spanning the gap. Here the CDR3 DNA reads TGTGCCAGCAGCTTAACCCCGGGACAAGGAGAGACCCAGTACTTC. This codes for CASSLTPGQGETQYF.

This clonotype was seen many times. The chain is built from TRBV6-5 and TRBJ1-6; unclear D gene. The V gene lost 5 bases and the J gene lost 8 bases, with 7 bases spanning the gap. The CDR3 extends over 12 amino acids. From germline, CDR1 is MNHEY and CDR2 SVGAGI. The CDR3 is CASSETHSPLHF. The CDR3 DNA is TGTGCCAGCAGTGAAACTCATTCACCCCTCCACTTT.

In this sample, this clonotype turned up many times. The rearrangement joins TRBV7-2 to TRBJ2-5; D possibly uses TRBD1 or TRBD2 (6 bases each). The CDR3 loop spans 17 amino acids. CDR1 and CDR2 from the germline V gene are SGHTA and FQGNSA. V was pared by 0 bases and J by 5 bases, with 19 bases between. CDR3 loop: CASSLAGGRRVGETQYF. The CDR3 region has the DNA TGTGCCAGCAGCTTAGCGGGGGGCAGAAGGGTCGGGGAGACCCAGTACTTC.

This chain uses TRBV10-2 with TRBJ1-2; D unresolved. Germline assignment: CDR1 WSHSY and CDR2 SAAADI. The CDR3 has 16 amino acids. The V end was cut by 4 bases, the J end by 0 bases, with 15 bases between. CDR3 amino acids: CASSAGLAGANYGYTF. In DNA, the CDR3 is TGCGCCAGCAGTGCCGGACTAGCGGGAGCTAACTATGGCTACACCTTC.

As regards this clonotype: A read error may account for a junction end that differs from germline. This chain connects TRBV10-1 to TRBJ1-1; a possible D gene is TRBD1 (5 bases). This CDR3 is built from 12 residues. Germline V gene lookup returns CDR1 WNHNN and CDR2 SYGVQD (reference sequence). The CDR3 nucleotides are TGTGCCAGCAGGCCAGGGAACGCTGAAGCTTTCTTT. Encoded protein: CASRPGNAEAFF.

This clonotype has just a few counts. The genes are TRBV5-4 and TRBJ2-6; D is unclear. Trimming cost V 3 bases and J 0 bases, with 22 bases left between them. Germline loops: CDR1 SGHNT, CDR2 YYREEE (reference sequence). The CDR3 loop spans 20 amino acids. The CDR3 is CASSSAYRKNLLSGANVLTF. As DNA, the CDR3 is TGTGCCAGCAGCTCGGCCTACAGAAAAAACCTCCTCTCTGGGGCCAACGTCCTGACTTTC.

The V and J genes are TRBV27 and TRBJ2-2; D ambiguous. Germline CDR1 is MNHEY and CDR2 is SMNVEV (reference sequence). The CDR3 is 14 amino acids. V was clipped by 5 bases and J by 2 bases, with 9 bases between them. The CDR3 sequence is CASSPARNTGELFF. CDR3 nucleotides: TGTGCCAGCAGTCCGGCCCGAAACACCGGGGAGCTGTTTTTT.

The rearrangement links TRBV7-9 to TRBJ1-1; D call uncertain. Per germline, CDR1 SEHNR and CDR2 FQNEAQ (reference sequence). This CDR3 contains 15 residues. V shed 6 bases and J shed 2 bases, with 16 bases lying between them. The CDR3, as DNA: TGTGCCAGCAGTCCCACTAGCGGGGAAAACACTGAAGCTTTCTTT. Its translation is CASSPTSGENTEAFF.

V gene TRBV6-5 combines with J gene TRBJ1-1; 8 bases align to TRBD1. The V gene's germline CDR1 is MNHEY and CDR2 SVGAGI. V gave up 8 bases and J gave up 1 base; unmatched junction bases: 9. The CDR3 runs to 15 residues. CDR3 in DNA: TGTGCCAGCGTTACGGTTGGGACAGGGAACACTGAAGCTTTCTTT. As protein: CASVTVGTGNTEAFF.

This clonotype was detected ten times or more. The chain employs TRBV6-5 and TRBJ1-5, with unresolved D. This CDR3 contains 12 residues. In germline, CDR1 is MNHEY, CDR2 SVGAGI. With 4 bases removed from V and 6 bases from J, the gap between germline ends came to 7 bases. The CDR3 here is CASSWTLQPQHF. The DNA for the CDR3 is TGTGCCAGCAGTTGGACGCTTCAGCCCCAGCATTTT.

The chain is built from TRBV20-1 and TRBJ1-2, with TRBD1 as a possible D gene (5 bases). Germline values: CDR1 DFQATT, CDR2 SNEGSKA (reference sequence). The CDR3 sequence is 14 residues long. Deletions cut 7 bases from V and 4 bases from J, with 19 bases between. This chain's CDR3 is CSVRGIGDFYGYTF. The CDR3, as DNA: TGCAGTGTACGCGGGATCGGGGACTTCTATGGCTACACCTTC.

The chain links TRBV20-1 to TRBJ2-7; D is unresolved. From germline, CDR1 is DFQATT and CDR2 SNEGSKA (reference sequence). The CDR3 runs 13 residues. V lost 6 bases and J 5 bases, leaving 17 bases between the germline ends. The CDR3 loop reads CSAAHPSEDEQYF. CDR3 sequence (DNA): TGCAGTGCCGCACATCCGTCTGAGGACGAGCAGTACTTC.

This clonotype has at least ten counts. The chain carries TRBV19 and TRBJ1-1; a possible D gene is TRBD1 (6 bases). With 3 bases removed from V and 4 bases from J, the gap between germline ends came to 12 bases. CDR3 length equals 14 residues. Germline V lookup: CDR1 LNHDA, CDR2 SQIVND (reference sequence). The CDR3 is CASSMTGLTTEAFF. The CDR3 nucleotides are TGTGCCAGTAGTATGACAGGACTGACCACTGAAGCTTTCTTT. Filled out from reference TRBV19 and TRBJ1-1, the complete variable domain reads DGGITQSPKYLFRKEGQNVTLSCEQNLNHDAMYWYRQDPGQGLRLIYYSQIVNDFQKGDIAEGYSVSREKKESFPLTVTSAQKNPTAFYLCASSMTGLTTEAFFGQGTRLTVV.

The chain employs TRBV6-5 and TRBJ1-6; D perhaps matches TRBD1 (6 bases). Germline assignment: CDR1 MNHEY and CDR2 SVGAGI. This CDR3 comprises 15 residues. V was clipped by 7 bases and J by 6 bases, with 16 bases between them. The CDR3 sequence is CASTTWQGTNSPLHF. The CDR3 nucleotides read TGTGCCAGCACCACGTGGCAGGGGACTAATTCACCCCTCCACTTT.